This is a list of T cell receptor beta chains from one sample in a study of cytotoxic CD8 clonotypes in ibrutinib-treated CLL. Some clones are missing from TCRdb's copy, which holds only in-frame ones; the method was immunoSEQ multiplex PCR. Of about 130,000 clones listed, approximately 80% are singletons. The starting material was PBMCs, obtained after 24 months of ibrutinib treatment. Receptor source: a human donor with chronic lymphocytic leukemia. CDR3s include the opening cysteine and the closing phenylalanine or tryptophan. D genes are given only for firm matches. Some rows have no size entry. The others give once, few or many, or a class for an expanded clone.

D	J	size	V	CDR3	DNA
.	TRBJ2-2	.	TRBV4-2	CASSPPANTGELFF	TGTGCCAGCAGCCCCCCAGCGAACACCGGGGAGCTGTTTTTT
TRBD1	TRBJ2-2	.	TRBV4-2	CASSQHTGTGAGELFF	TGTGCCAGCAGCCAGCACACCGGGACAGGGGCCGGGGAGCTGTTTTTT
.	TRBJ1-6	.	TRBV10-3	CAISEGAAGGKDSPLHF	TGTGCCATCAGTGAGGGGGCAGCTGGGGGAAAAGATTCACCCCTCCACTTT
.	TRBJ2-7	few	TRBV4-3	CASSQAGPLEGEQYF	TGCGCCAGCAGCCAAGCGGGGCCCTTGGAAGGCGAGCAGTACTTC
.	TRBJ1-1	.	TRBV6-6	CASSYSTPTEAFF	TGTGCCAGCAGTTACTCGACCCCCACTGAAGCTTTCTTT
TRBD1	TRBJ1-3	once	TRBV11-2	CASNRGGNTIYF	TGTGCCAGCAACAGGGGTGGAAACACCATATATTTT
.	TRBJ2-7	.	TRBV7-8	CASRWGPGYEQYF	TGTGCCAGCAGATGGGGCCCGGGGTACGAGCAGTACTTC
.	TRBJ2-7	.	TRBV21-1	CASSPRASGRGDYEQYF	TGTGCCAGCAGCCCGAGGGCTAGCGGGAGGGGAGACTACGAGCAGTACTTC
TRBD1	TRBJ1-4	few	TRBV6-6	CASSGGTERKLFF	TGTGCCAGCAGTGGGGGGACAGAGCGAAAACTGTTTTTT
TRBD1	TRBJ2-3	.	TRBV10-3	CAISEGQGGTDTQYF	TGTGCCATCAGTGAGGGACAGGGGGGAACAGATACGCAGTATTTT
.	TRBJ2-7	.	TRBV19	CASSMGTYEQYF	TGTGCCAGTAGTATGGGGACCTACGAGCAGTACTTC
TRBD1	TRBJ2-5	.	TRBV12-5	CASAPDRSRETQYF	TGTGCTAGTGCCCCGGACAGGAGTAGGGAGACCCAGTACTTC
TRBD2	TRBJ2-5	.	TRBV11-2	CASTWGVGGGFQETQYF	TGTGCCAGCACCTGGGGCGTGGGGGGAGGGTTCCAAGAGACCCAGTACTTC
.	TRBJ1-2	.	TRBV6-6	CASSYSGNYGYTF	TGTGCCAGCAGTTACTCTGGGAACTATGGCTACACCTTC
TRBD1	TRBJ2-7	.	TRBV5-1	CASRDRAYEQYF	TGCGCCAGCAGGGACAGGGCCTACGAGCAGTACTTC
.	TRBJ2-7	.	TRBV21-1	CASPGTPWDEQYF	TGTGCCAGCCCCGGGACTCCTTGGGACGAGCAGTACTTC
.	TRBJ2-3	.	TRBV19	CASSLGQSDTQYF	TGTGCCAGTAGTCTTGGACAGTCAGATACGCAGTATTTT
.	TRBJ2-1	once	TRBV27	CASSFGGPNNEQFF	TGTGCCAGCAGTTTTGGGGGCCCCAACAATGAGCAGTTCTTC
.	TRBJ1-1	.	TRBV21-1	CASSPAEGPMNTEAFF	TGTGCCAGCAGCCCCGCCGAGGGCCCTATGAACACTGAAGCTTTCTTT
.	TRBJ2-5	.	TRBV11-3	CASSLGGGETQYF	TGTGCCAGCAGCTTAGGGGGGGGCGAGACCCAGTACTTC
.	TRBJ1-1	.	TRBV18	CASSPAFGGVGTEAFF	TGTGCCAGCTCACCAGCTTTTGGGGGCGTGGGAACTGAAGCTTTCTTT
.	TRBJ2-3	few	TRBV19	CASSIVWGTDTQYF	TGTGCCAGTAGTATAGTGTGGGGGACGGATACGCAGTATTTT
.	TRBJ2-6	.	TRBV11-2	CASSLGGTGANVLTF	TGTGCCAGCAGCTTAGGGGGGACTGGGGCCAACGTCCTGACTTTC
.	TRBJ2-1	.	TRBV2	CASSPSQGAYEQFF	TGTGCCAGCAGCCCCTCCCAGGGAGCGTATGAGCAGTTCTTC
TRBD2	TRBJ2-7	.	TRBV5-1	CASSLGGQGLAADYEQYF	TGCGCCAGCAGCTTGGGAGGCCAGGGACTAGCGGCGGACTACGAGCAGTACTTC
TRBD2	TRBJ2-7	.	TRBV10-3	CAISEPGLAGHEQYF	TGTGCCATCAGTGAACCGGGACTAGCGGGGCACGAGCAGTACTTC
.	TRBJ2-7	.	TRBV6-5	CASSPSRANTYEQYF	TGTGCCAGCAGCCCGTCACGGGCGAACACCTACGAGCAGTACTTC
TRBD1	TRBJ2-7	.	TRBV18	CASSRNQRQGNEQYF	TGTGCCAGCTCACGCAACCAGAGACAGGGCAACGAGCAGTACTTC
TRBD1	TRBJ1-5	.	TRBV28	CASLRLDRELSNQPQHF	TGTGCCAGCTTAAGGCTCGACAGGGAACTTAGCAATCAGCCCCAGCATTTT
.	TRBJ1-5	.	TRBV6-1	CASTQLVSNQPQHF	TGTGCCAGCACCCAATTAGTATCAAATCAGCCCCAGCATTTT
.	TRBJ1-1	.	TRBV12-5	CASGRGREAFF	TGTGCTAGTGGCCGGGGTAGGGAAGCTTTCTTT
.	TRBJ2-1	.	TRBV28	CASARGLLRDDNEQFF	TGTGCCAGCGCAAGGGGGCTCTTGCGGGACGACAATGAGCAGTTCTTC
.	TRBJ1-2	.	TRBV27	CASSLGQGLYGYTF	TGTGCCAGCAGTTTAGGCCAGGGTCTCTATGGCTACACCTTC
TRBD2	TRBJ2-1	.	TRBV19	CASRAGAGSYNEQFF	TGTGCCAGTAGGGCGGGAGCGGGCTCCTACAATGAGCAGTTCTTC
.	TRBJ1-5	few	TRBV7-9	CASSPQERQPQHF	TGTGCCAGCAGTCCACAGGAACGGCAGCCCCAGCATTTT
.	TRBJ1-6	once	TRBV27	CASSLSPQVYNSPLHF	TGTGCCAGCAGTTTATCGCCACAGGTTTATAATTCACCCCTCCACTTT
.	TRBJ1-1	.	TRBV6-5	CASRRQRGSTEAFF	TGTGCCAGCAGGCGCCAAAGGGGGAGCACTGAAGCTTTCTTT
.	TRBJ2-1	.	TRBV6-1	CASSEGPSYNEQFF	TGTGCCAGCAGTGAGGGCCCCAGCTACAATGAGCAGTTCTTC
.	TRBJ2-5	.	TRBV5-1	CASSRVIGSGGRGRETQYF	TGCGCCAGCAGCCGGGTGATTGGGTCCGGGGGCCGGGGGAGAGAGACCCAGTACTTC
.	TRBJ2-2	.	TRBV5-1	CASSPQDTGELFF	TGCGCCAGCAGCCCCCAGGACACCGGGGAGCTGTTTTTT
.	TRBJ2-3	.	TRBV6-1	CASMDVGDTQYF	TGTGCCAGCATGGATGTTGGAGATACGCAGTATTTT
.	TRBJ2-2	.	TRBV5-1	CASSPTGGELFF	TGCGCCAGCAGCCCTACGGGCGGGGAGCTGTTTTTT
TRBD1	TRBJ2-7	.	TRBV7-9	CASSPGQDYYEQYF	TGTGCCAGCAGCCCCGGACAGGATTACTACGAGCAGTACTTC
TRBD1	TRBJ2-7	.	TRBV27	CASSPGQGAVYEQYF	TGTGCCAGCAGTCCCGGACAGGGGGCGGTTTACGAGCAGTACTTC
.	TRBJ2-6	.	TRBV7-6	CASTSGANVLTF	TGTGCCAGCACGTCTGGGGCCAACGTCCTGACTTTC
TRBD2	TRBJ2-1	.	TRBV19	CASSPGLEMGQFF	TGTGCCAGTAGTCCGGGACTAGAGATGGGGCAGTTCTTC
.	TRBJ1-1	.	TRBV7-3	CASSLGARGEAFF	TGTGCCAGCAGCTTAGGAGCCCGGGGTGAAGCTTTCTTT
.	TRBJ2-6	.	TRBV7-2	CASRAGTSGANVLTF	TGTGCCAGCAGGGCAGGGACCTCTGGGGCCAACGTCCTGACTTTC
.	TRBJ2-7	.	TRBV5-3	CARSLAETVHSYEQYF	TGTGCCAGAAGCTTGGCGGAGACAGTCCATTCCTACGAGCAGTACTTC
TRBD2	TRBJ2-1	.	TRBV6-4	CASSERAGGAYNEQFF	TGTGCCAGCAGCGAACGGGCGGGAGGGGCGTACAATGAGCAGTTCTTC
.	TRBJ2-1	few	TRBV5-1	CASSLGTKGRDEQFF	TGCGCCAGCAGCTTGGGGACCAAAGGTCGGGATGAGCAGTTCTTC
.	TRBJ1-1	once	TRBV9	CASTEDSTNTEAFF	TGTGCCAGCACCGAGGACAGTACGAACACTGAAGCTTTCTTT
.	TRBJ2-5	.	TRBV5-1	CASSSSTPGEETQYF	TGCGCCAGCAGCTCCTCGACCCCGGGGGAGGAGACCCAGTACTTC
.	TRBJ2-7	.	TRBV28	CASRGWDLSSYEQYF	TGTGCCAGCCGAGGGTGGGACTTGAGCTCCTACGAGCAGTACTTC
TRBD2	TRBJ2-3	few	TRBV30	CAWSVGGSADTQYF	TGTGCCTGGAGTGTGGGGGGGTCCGCAGATACGCAGTATTTT
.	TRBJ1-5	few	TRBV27	CASSLYWGGNQPQHF	TGTGCCAGCAGTTTATATTGGGGGGGCAATCAGCCCCAGCATTTT
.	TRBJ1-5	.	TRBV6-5	CASSYSPPGFNQPQHF	TGTGCCAGCAGTTACTCCCCCCCCGGGTTCAATCAGCCCCAGCATTTT